A single sample gave rise to the 10 T cell receptor beta chains below, sequenced in a study of T-cell memory formation after mild COVID-19. TCRdb re-derived calls from the 5' RACE reads in MiXCR, one entry per CDR3 protein. The top ten hold 8.5% to 10% of the sample, which has about 430,000 distinct CDR3 sequences, roughly 24% seen once. The sequencing input was PBMCs or a T cell subset sorted from them (not recorded which). The receptors come from an adult woman who had mild COVID-19 (a few samples of this study predate the infection). Cell type and time point are not known.

The J gene is TRBJ2-2, the V gene TRBV3-1; D not certain. The CDR3 sequence is 16 residues long. V dropped 4 bases and J dropped 4 bases, with 16 bases sitting between them. The germline V gene has CDR1 LGHDT and CDR2 YNNKEL (reference sequence). DNA for the CDR3: TGTGCCAGCAGCCTGAGGACCACGAGTGGCACCGGGGAGCTGTTTTTT. Protein sequence: CASSLRTTSGTGELFF.

CDR3 sequence: CAISESVLAGEFSYNEQFF. The CDR3 DNA reads TGTGCCATCAGTGAGTCAGTGTTAGCGGGAGAATTCTCCTACAATGAGCAGTTCTTC. The V call is TRBV10-3, the J call TRBJ2-1; 9 positions agree with TRBD2. The trim removed 0 bases at V and 0 bases at J, leaving 9 bases unmatched. This CDR3 comprises 19 residues. Germline values: CDR1 ENHRY, CDR2 SYGVKD.

A few counts support this clonotype. The chain employs TRBV29-1 and TRBJ2-3, with 12 bases identical to TRBD2. The germline V gene has CDR1 SQVTM and CDR2 ANQGSEA. This CDR3 is 20 amino acids long. The V gene end was trimmed by 4 bases and the J gene end by 1 base; junction bases not matched to a gene: 18. This CDR3 is CSVASGRARELFLGTDTQYF. CDR3 nucleotide sequence: TGCAGCGTTGCTAGCGGGAGGGCCAGGGAGCTATTTTTGGGCACAGATACGCAGTATTTT.

The chain employs TRBV7-2 and TRBJ2-5; D remains unclear. V lost 1 base and J 3 bases, leaving 9 bases between the germline ends. The CDR3 spans 14 residues. Germline assignment: CDR1 SGHTA and CDR2 FQGNSA. The CDR3 DNA is TGTGCCAGCAGCTTAGAAATCAGAGAAGAGACCCAGTACTTC. Protein: CASSLEIREETQYF.

The chain has TRBV10-3 and TRBJ1-6; the match to TRBD1 covers 8 bases. This CDR3 contains 13 residues. Unmatched junction bases numbered 6, after V lost 10 bases and J lost 7 bases. The germline V gene has CDR1 ENHRY and CDR2 SYGVKD. The DNA for the CDR3 is TGTGCCACCGTGGACAGGGCGAATTCACCCCTCCACTTT. This gives the protein CATVDRANSPLHF.

The J gene is TRBJ2-5, the V gene TRBV11-2; 11 bases fit TRBD2. This CDR3 spans 16 amino acids. Per the germline V gene, CDR1 is SGHAT and CDR2 is FQNNGV. V lost 5 bases and J lost 1; bases outside the gene matches: 6. The DNA of the CDR3 is TGTGCCAGCAGCCCCGGACTAGCGGGTATCCAAGAGACCCAGTACTTC. The encoded protein is CASSPGLAGIQETQYF.

The chain uses TRBV7-9 and TRBJ2-6, with D perhaps TRBD2 (6 bases). The V gene lost 3 bases and the J gene lost 2 bases, with 23 bases spanning the gap. Germline CDR1 is SEHNR and CDR2 is FQNEAQ (reference sequence). The CDR3 length is 20 residues. Here the CDR3 reads CASSFGSAIMGGTGANVLTF. DNA of the CDR3: TGTGCCAGCAGCTTCGGGTCCGCCATCATGGGGGGAACTGGGGCCAACGTCCTGACTTTC.

The genes are TRBV20-1 and TRBJ1-2, with 7 positions matching TRBD1. CDR3 length: 15 residues. Germline CDR1 DFQATT, CDR2 SNEGSKA (reference sequence). V lost 0 bases, J lost 7 bases, and 11 bases stayed unmatched. The DNA of the CDR3 is TGCAGTGCTAGAGATGGAAGAACAGGGGCCGGTGGCTACACCTTC. Translated, it gives CSARDGRTGAGGYTF.

This sequence joins TRBV20-1 and TRBJ2-6; D perhaps matches TRBD1 (5 bases). CDR3 length: 14 amino acids. V dropped 1 base and J dropped 3 bases, with 7 bases sitting between them. Per germline, CDR1 DFQATT and CDR2 SNEGSKA (reference sequence). The CDR3 loop is CSARGGGGANVLTF. Here the CDR3 DNA reads TGCAGTGCTAGAGGGGGCGGTGGGGCCAACGTCCTGACTTTC.

CDR3 sequence: CASSKRTSFGYTF. The CDR3 bases are TGTGCCAGCAGTAAGCGGACCAGTTTCGGCTACACCTTC. This chain uses TRBV12-3 or TRBV12-4 with TRBJ1-2; the D is unclear. V was trimmed by 5 bases and J by 8 bases, leaving 15 bases between them. This CDR3 spans 13 amino acids.